The clone carrying this T cell receptor (beta chain) appeared once. This specimen belongs to a study of cytotoxic CD8 clonotypes in ibrutinib-treated CLL. CDR1 and CDR2 (germline): LGHNA, YSLEER. Trimming stripped 3 bases from V and 4 bases from J, with 18 bases between. The CDR3 runs to 16 residues. Measured with immunoSEQ multiplex PCR; TCRdb has only the in-frame clones, and not every one. The sample records 150,000 to 200,000 clones, less than 85% being singletons. This receptor was obtained from a human donor with chronic lymphocytic leukemia. V is TRBV4-3 and J is TRBJ2-5; TRBD2 is a possible D gene (6 bases). Sample: PBMCs, taken after 24 months of ibrutinib treatment. The CDR3, as DNA: TGCGCCAGCAGCCAGAGGGTGACTAGTCGGGGAGAGACCCAGTACTTC. This codes for CASSQRVTSRGETQYF.